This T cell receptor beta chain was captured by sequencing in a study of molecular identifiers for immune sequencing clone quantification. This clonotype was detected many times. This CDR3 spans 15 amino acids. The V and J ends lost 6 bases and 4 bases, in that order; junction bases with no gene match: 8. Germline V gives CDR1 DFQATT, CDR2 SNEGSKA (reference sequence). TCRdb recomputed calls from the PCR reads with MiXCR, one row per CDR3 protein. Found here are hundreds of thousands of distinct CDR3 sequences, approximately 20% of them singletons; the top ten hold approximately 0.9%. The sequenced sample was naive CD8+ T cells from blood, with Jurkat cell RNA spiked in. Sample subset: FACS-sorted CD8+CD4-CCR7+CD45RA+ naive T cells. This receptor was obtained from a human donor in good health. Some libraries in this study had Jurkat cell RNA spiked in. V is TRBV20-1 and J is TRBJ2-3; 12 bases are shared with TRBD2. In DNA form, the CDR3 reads TGCAGTGCCAGACTAGCGGGAGAGGTCCCAGATACGCAGTATTTT. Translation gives CSARLAGEVPDTQYF.